This T cell receptor (beta chain) emerged from a study of brain T cells in children with intractable seizures. Findings of the study overall: Only CDR3 sequence similarity suggested viral specificity, without known HCMV serostatus.

Concerning this clone: Antigen specificity is unknown.

Time point in this sample: blood from clinic visit 5 months post-surgery; TSC patient then seizure free. Surgery cases with the highest brain T cell transcript signatures were chosen for sequencing. Pre-surgery treatment included at least one anti-epileptic drug. Trimming removed 2 bases at V and 4 bases at J, with 14 bases between. Germline V gives CDR1 SGHDT, CDR2 YYEEEE. CDR3 size: 15 residues. The data were produced by immunoSEQ multiplex PCR, yet TCRdb's version contains in-frame clones alone and is incomplete. The data contain approximately 330,000 clones, more than 85% of them singletons. This sequence was found in a boy less than two years old with tuberous sclerosis and intractable seizures. The specimen comprised peripheral blood, sampled 4 to 6 months after surgery. The gene calls are TRBV5-6 and TRBJ2-3, with D possibly being TRBD2 (7 bases). Here the CDR3 reads CASSFLRGGADTQYF. DNA for the CDR3: TGTGCCAGCAGCTTCTTGAGGGGGGGGGCAGATACGCAGTATTTT.